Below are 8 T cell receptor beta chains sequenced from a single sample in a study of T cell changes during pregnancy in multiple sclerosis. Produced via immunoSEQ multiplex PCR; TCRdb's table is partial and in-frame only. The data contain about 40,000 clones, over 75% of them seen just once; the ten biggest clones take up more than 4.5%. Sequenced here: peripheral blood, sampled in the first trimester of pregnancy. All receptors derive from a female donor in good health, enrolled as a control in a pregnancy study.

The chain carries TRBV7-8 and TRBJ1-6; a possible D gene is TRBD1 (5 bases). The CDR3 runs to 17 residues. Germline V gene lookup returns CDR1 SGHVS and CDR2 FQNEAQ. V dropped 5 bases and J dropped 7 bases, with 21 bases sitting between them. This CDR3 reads CASSRLTSDSENSPLHF. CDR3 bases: TGTGCCAGCAGCCGTTTGACATCCGACAGCGAGAATTCACCCCTCCACTTT.

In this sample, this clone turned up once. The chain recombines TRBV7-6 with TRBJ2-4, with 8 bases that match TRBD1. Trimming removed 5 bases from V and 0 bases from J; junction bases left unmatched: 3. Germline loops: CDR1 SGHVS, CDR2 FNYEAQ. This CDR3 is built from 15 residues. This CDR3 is CASSPGTGAKNIQYF. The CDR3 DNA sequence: TGTGCCAGCAGCCCAGGGACAGGAGCCAAAAACATTCAGTACTTC.

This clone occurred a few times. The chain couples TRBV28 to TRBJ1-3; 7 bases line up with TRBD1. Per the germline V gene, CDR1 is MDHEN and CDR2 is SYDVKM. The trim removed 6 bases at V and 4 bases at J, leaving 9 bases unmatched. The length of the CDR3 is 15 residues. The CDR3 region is CASSPGQAGGNTIYF. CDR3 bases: TGTGCCAGCAGCCCTGGACAGGCGGGAGGAAACACCATATATTTT.

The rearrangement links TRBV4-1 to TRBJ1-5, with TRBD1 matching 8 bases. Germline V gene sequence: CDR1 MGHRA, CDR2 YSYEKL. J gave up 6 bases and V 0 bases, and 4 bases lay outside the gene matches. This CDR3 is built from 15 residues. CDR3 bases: TGCGCCAGCAGCCAAGACAGGGGGCAGGGTCAGCCCCAGCATTTT. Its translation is CASSQDRGQGQPQHF.

The CDR3 DNA sequence: TGCAGCGTTCCGAAACCGAGGGCGGGGGACACTGAAGCTTTCTTT. Amino acid sequence: CSVPKPRAGDTEAFF. The chain employs TRBV29-1 and TRBJ1-1; D may be TRBD1 (5 bases). Germline CDR1 reads SQVTM; CDR2 reads ANQGSEA. Trimming stripped 5 bases from V and 3 bases from J, with 19 bases between. This CDR3 has 15 amino acids.

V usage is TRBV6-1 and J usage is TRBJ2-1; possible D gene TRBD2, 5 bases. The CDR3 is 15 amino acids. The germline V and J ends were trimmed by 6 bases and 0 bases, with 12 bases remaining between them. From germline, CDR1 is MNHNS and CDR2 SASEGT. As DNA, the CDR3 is TGTGCCAGCAGCGGGGAGCGGAGCTCCTACAATGAGCAGTTCTTC. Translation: CASSGERSSYNEQFF.

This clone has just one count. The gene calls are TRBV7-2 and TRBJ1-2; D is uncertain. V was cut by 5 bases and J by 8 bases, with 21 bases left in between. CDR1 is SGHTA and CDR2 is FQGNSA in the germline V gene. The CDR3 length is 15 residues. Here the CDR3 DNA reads TGTGCCAGCAGCCATCCCCCCCCGGGAGGGAACGGCTACACCTTC. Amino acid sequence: CASSHPPPGGNGYTF.

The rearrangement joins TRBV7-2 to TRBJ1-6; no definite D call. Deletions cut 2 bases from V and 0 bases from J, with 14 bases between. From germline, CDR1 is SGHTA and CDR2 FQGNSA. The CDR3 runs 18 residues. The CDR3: CASSLTELIGSYNSPLHF. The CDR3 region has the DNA TGTGCCAGCAGCTTAACAGAACTCATTGGCTCCTATAATTCACCCCTCCACTTT.